In its sample, the clone carrying this TCR beta chain was seen many times. Unique molecular identifiers were attached to individual cDNA molecules within the library. Each CDR3 protein is one row after TCRdb ran MiXCR on the RACE reads. The table includes roughly 88,000 distinct CDR3 sequences, 8% to 10% detected once. The entry originates in a study of human T cells and chemical hapten exposure. Study summary: TCR yields per sample varied, mainly owing to small pooled library volume differences.

The time point here: pre-sensitization, week 0. The treatment: therapeutic diphenylcyclopropenone sensitization with weekly scalp DPC. Venepuncture was done earlier than the placement of each patch test. The authors extracted total RNA from unfractionated whole blood. The source is a woman aged 40-49 years with alopecia areata. Some clones in this sample may be carry-over from other donors' samples. The sequencing here drew on whole blood, taken in connection with sensitization to the hapten diphenylcyclopropenone (DPC).

CDR3 in amino acids: CSAQTFATNEKLFF. The DNA of the CDR3 is TGCAGTGCCCAGACCTTTGCAACTAATGAAAAACTGTTTTTT. The gene calls are TRBV20-1 and TRBJ1-4; D not certain. The V gene lost 6 bases and the J gene lost 0 bases, with 11 bases spanning the gap. Germline lookup yields CDR1 DFQATT and CDR2 SNEGSKA (reference sequence). This CDR3 spans 14 amino acids.